This T cell receptor (beta chain) was obtained from a study of shared clonotypes between healthy human individuals. The wider study: The donor pool was made up of a couple of women and a few men aged 18 to 49. General study results and limits: Clonotypes shared by all four sorted-subset donors had higher generation probabilities than non-shared clonotypes. Deeper or shallower sequencing was expected to change how clonotypes are shared among donors.

Method: immunoSEQ multiplex PCR; TCRdb's copy keeps in-frame clones and lacks some. The sample has some 2,000,000 clones, over 85% seen once. This clone appeared once. Its antigen is as yet unknown. V was shortened by 2 bases and J by 6 bases, with 17 bases between the two germline ends. The length of the CDR3 is 16 residues. CDR1 is SGHTA, CDR2 FQGNSA, per germline. The investigators split CD4+ cells into a CD45RA+ naive subset and a CD45RA-negative memory subset. V is TRBV7-2 and J is TRBJ2-4, with TRBD2 as a possible D gene (5 bases). The specimen was naive CD4+ T cells sorted from blood. Subset reported: CD45RA+ positively selected. This receptor was taken from a man aged 18 to 30 in good health. The chain's CDR3 is CASSLSISGNGNIQYF. As DNA, the CDR3 is TGTGCCAGCAGCTTAAGCATATCCGGGAACGGAAACATTCAGTACTTC. Full variable domain (rest looked up from reference TRBV7-2 and TRBJ2-4): GAGVSQSPSNKVTEKGKDVELRCDPISGHTALYWYRQSLGQGLEFLIYFQGNSAPDKSGLPSDRFSAERTGGSVSTLTIQRTQQEDSAVYLCASSLSISGNGNIQYFGAGTRLSVL.